The source of this T cell receptor (delta chain) is a study of γδ T cells in repeated Plasmodium falciparum infection. Whole-study findings and limits: Waves of new clonotype selection appeared after repeated controlled infections in Vdelta2-negative, largely Vdelta1+, gammadelta T cells.

TCRdb used CATT to re-call clones from the multiplex PCR reads. The data contain some 100,000 delta-chain clones, approximately 1.4% of them seen just once; the ten biggest clones take up just under 9%. Gammadelta T cells were flow-sorted from PBMC into Vgamma9/Vdelta2+ and Vdelta2-negative populations for bulk analysis. Germline V gene lookup returns CDR1 TSWWSYY and CDR2 QGS. The CDR3 totals 21 residues. Deletions cut 2 bases from V and 0 bases from J, with 28 bases between. Note on this clone: Its antigen is unknown. TCRdb's listed protein matches a much larger clone and diverges from this DNA's translation at residue 12, likely through a read error; the protein shown comes from the DNA.

The sample taken for sequencing was gamma-delta T cells from blood. This sequence was found in a pool of human donors (malaria-infected and uninfected, not separated). The gene calls are TRDV1 and TRDJ1, with D perhaps matching TRDD3 (6 bases). Here the J gene came from matching the DNA to germline, since TCRdb omits it. The CDR3 reads CALGECHLDRGRYGYTDKLIF. The DNA for the CDR3 is TGTGCTCTTGGGGAATGCCACCTAGACCGCGGGAGATACGGGTACACCGATAAACTCATCTTT.